This TCR beta chain was observed in a study of CD8+ T cells in alopecia areata. Whole-study findings and limits: The study also sequences resident alphabeta T cells of normal skin in scalp samples. Links between baseline CD8+ expansion and response need larger treated cohorts.

As the sequencing template, cDNA was produced by extracting RNA and reverse transcribing it. Assay: immunoSEQ multiplex PCR; the TCRdb copy retains only in-frame clones and omits some. The sample carries some 220,000 clones, under 75% recorded once. Regarding treatment: oral pan-JAK inhibitor, 5-10 mg twice daily. Specimens obtained from alopecia areata patients comprised lesional scalp punch biopsies and peripheral blood. To note about this clone: Antigen: not known.

The length of the CDR3 is 15 residues. Trimming pared 5 bases from V and 6 bases from J, leaving 17 bases between. The V gene's germline CDR1 is SGHNT and CDR2 YENEEA. The source was CD4+ T cells sorted from blood, collected at week 4, from a patient treated with tofacitinib. The TCR sequence derives from a human donor with alopecia areata. The chain couples TRBV11-3 to TRBJ2-1; D gene ambiguous. CDR3 sequence: CASSQPSDPGNEQFF. The CDR3 DNA sequence: TGTGCCAGCAGCCAACCCTCGGACCCGGGCAATGAGCAGTTCTTC.